Below are 29 T cell receptor beta chains sequenced from a single sample in a study of circulating CD8 cells and anti-PD-1 response in melanoma. Four subsets defined by PD-1 and/or TIGIT were sorted from live CD3+CD8+TCRalphabeta+ cells. TCR libraries were prepared from around 14 ng of total RNA with the QIAseq Immune Repertoire TCR panel. TCRdb re-called the reads with MiXCR, one entry per CDR3 protein. The data hold approximately 520 distinct CDR3 sequences, with about 8.2% observed a single time. The material sequenced was CD8+ T cells from PBMCs, taken at baseline or after one month of anti-PD-1 therapy (not recorded which). All receptors come from a human donor with melanoma.

The sample holds a few counts of this clonotype. The rearrangement links TRBV2 to TRBJ2-7; D remains ambiguous. Germline V CDR1 and CDR2: SNHLY, FYNNEI. V lost 2 bases, J lost 6 bases, and 2 bases lay in between. The CDR3 totals 10 residues. The CDR3 reads CASSESEQYF. The CDR3 DNA is TGTGCCAGCAGTGAATCCGAGCAGTACTTC.

By share, this clonotype counts as large. The rearrangement uses TRBV4-3 and TRBJ2-1; possibly TRBD1 or TRBD2 for D (5 bases each). Trimming stripped 3 bases from V and 6 bases from J, with 15 bases between. Germline V gene sequence: CDR1 LGHNA, CDR2 YSLEER. This CDR3 contains 15 residues. This CDR3 reads CASSHGVGVSNEQFF. CDR3 nucleotides: TGCGCCAGCAGCCACGGGGTGGGGGTAAGCAATGAGCAGTTCTTC.

Relative to its sample, this clonotype is medium-sized. This chain joins TRBV6-6 and TRBJ2-7, with D possibly TRBD1 on 7 matching bases. Trimming took 2 bases from V and 2 from J, leaving 19 bases between them. The CDR3 extends over 17 amino acids. The germline V gene encodes CDR1 MNHNY and CDR2 SVGAGI (reference sequence). CDR3 nucleotide sequence: TGTGCCAGCAGTTACCTTTGGGGGGACAGCTCTGCCTACGAGCAGTACTTC. It is translated as CASSYLWGDSSAYEQYF.

With respect to this clonotype: This may arise from a read error, as a much more abundant clone is one base away. V is TRBV27 and J is TRBJ1-5; tentative D call: TRBD1 (5 bases). Germline V gene sequence: CDR1 MNHEY, CDR2 SMNVEV (reference sequence). This CDR3 spans 13 amino acids. Here the CDR3 reads CASKKGVNQPQRF. Here the CDR3 DNA reads TGTGCCAGCAAGAAAGGGGTAAATCAGCCCCAGCGTTTT.

This clonotype rates as medium-sized (0.01 to 0.1%). The chain recombines TRBV4-1 with TRBJ1-2; D is unresolved. This CDR3 is 14 amino acids long. Trimming took 0 bases from V and 5 from J, leaving 10 bases between them. CDR1 and CDR2 (germline): MGHRA, YSYEKL. CDR3 DNA: TGCGCCAGCAGCCAAGATCGGGCATTTTATGGCTACACCTTC. This translates into CASSQDRAFYGYTF.

On this clonotype: The junction shows a germline mismatch at one end, possibly a read error. This chain uses TRBV12-3 or TRBV12-4 with TRBJ2-1, with D possibly TRBD1 on 6 matching bases. The CDR3 is 15 amino acids. The CDR3 region has the DNA TGTGCCAGCAGAAGAGGGACAAGGTTCTACGATGAGCAGTTCTTC. This gives the protein CASRRGTRFYDEQFF.

This clonotype has more than one count but fewer than ten. The rearrangement uses TRBV2 and TRBJ2-7; 11 nucleotides agree with TRBD2. Germline CDR1 SNHLY, CDR2 FYNNEI. With 8 bases clipped from V and 3 bases from J, the junction kept 3 bases outside the gene matches. This CDR3 comprises 13 residues. CDR3 coding DNA: TGTGCCAGCCTAGCGGGGGGAAGCTACGAGCAGTACTTC. Protein sequence: CASLAGGSYEQYF.

This clonotype is large. This chain uses TRBV10-3 with TRBJ2-7; 7 nucleotides align to TRBD1. The CDR3 loop spans 12 amino acids. V shed 9 bases, J shed 7 bases, and the junction held 9 bases outside the gene matches. Germline V gene lookup returns CDR1 ENHRY and CDR2 SYGVKD. CDR3 sequence reads: CAMGQSFWEQYF. CDR3 sequence (DNA): TGTGCCATGGGACAGTCTTTCTGGGAGCAGTACTTC.

By sample share, this clonotype is large. V and J are TRBV19 and TRBJ2-3; D gene ambiguous. Germline CDR1 LNHDA, CDR2 SQIVND (reference sequence). This CDR3 is 14 amino acids long. Trimming pared 5 bases from V and 5 bases from J, leaving 14 bases between. The DNA of the CDR3 is TGTGCCAGTAGTTTTGTGGCCTCCCGAGATACGCAGTATTTT. It yields the protein CASSFVASRDTQYF.

In its sample, this clonotype ranks as large. The V call is TRBV4-3, the J call TRBJ2-1, with 7 bases lining up with TRBD1. CDR1 LGHNA and CDR2 YSLEER come from the germline V gene. The CDR3 has 13 residues. V gave up 1 base and J gave up 7 bases; unmatched junction bases: 1. The CDR3 DNA reads TGCGCCAGCAGCCAAGCACAGGGGAATGAGCAGTTCTTC. Translation gives CASSQAQGNEQFF.

Of note for this clonotype: This clone may be a read error of a much larger clone one base away. The chain is built from TRBV28 and TRBJ2-7; D is perhaps TRBD1 (6 bases). Germline CDR1 and CDR2: MDHEN and SYDVKM. The V end lost 11 bases, the J end lost 4 bases, and 12 bases lay between the germline ends. The CDR3 spans 11 residues. This CDR3 reads CAGATGYEQYF. The DNA of the CDR3 is TGTGCCGGCGCAACAGGGTACGAGCAGTACTTC.

This clonotype has only a few counts. The chain joins TRBV11-1 to TRBJ2-5, with 8 bases that match TRBD2. This CDR3 is 18 amino acids long. The trim removed 5 bases at V and 1 base at J, leaving 15 bases unmatched. Per germline, CDR1 SGHAT and CDR2 FQDESV (reference sequence). The CDR3 is CASSPIDTLAGIQETQYF. DNA of the CDR3: TGTGCCAGCAGCCCGATAGACACATTAGCGGGGATCCAAGAGACCCAGTACTTC.

With regard to this clonotype: This is likely an artifact of a read error, given a far larger clone one base away. The chain couples TRBV7-7 to TRBJ2-3; 12 nucleotides line up with TRBD2. This CDR3 comprises 15 residues. V shed 2 bases and J 8 bases; nucleotides not matched to a gene: 5. The V gene's germline CDR1 is SSHAT and CDR2 FNYEAQ (reference sequence). For the CDR3, the DNA is TGTGCCAGCAGCTTAACCCCTAGCGGGGGGGGTACGCAGTATTTT. Translated: CASSLTPSGGGTQYF.

This chain joins TRBV19 and TRBJ2-7; D is possibly TRBD2 (6 bases). This CDR3 comprises 14 residues. Trimming cost V 3 bases and J 0 bases, with 9 bases left between them. Germline V gives CDR1 LNHDA, CDR2 SQIVND (reference sequence). CDR3 DNA sequence: TGTGCCAGTAGTATGGAGGGAAGCTCCTACGAGCAGTACTTC. It yields the protein CASSMEGSSYEQYF. Full variable domain (outside the CDR3, taken from reference TRBV19 and TRBJ2-7): DGGITQSPKYLFRKEGQNVTLSCEQNLNHDAMYWYRQDPGQGLRLIYYSQIVNDFQKGDIAEGYSVSREKKESFPLTVTSAQKNPTAFYLCASSMEGSSYEQYFGPGTRLTVT.

This clonotype is medium-sized in the sample. V usage is TRBV19 and J usage is TRBJ2-7, with D maybe TRBD1 (6 bases). This CDR3 has 13 amino acids. The V and J ends lost 1 base and 4 bases respectively, with 8 bases between them. The V gene's germline CDR1 is LNHDA and CDR2 SQIVND (reference sequence). The chain's CDR3 is CASSIATGYEQYF. DNA of the CDR3: TGTGCCAGTAGTATAGCCACAGGGTACGAGCAGTACTTC.

A single count supports this clonotype. A read error may be the cause here, since a much bigger clone is one base away. V usage is TRBV12-3 or TRBV12-4 and J usage is TRBJ2-4; D is unclear. The germline V and J ends were trimmed by 1 base and 12 bases, with 10 bases remaining between them. The CDR3 spans 12 residues. DNA for the CDR3: TGTGCCAGCAGTTTAGGGGTTCACACTCAGTACTTC. This translates into CASSLGVHTQYF.

This clonotype turned up a few times. The rearrangement joins TRBV10-3 to TRBJ2-1; TRBD1 is a possible D gene (6 bases). The V end lost 3 bases, the J end lost 4 bases, and 7 bases lay between the germline ends. The germline gives CDR1 ENHRY, CDR2 SYGVKD. The CDR3 length is 13 residues. In DNA form, the CDR3 reads TGTGCCATCAGTGAAGGGGGTTACAATGAGCAGTTCTTC. Translated: CAISEGGYNEQFF.

This clonotype showed up just a few times. A read error is possible here, since a much larger clone lies one base away. The rearrangement links TRBV5-6 to TRBJ2-7; no clear D. Trimming stripped 0 bases from V and 2 bases from J, with 9 bases between. Germline CDR1 is SGHDT and CDR2 is YYEEEE. CDR3 length: 14 residues. CDR3 loop: CASSLASRPYEQYF. CDR3 nucleotides: TGTGCCAGCAGCTTGGCCAGCCGACCCTACGAGCAGTACTTC.

Notes on this clonotype: Since a much larger clone is just one base distant, this may be a read error. The V and J genes are TRBV24-1 and TRBJ2-5; D ambiguous. CDR3 size: 11 residues. Looked up from germline, CDR1 is KGHDR and CDR2 is SFDVKD. Trimming removed 12 bases from V and 5 bases from J, with 12 bases in between. Here the CDR3 reads CASPADETQYF. The DNA for the CDR3 is TGTGCCTCACCGGCGGACGAGACCCAGTACTTC.

This clonotype was picked up a small number of times. The chain uses TRBV4-3 and TRBJ2-5; D unresolved. This CDR3 comprises 14 residues. Deletions cut 0 bases from V and 3 bases from J, with 8 bases between. CDR1 is LGHNA and CDR2 is YSLEER in the germline V gene. CDR3 in DNA: TGCGCCAGCAGCCAAGAGAGGAGAGAAGAGACCCAGTACTTC. Its translation is CASSQERREETQYF.

The gene calls are TRBV2 and TRBJ2-7; weak D call: TRBD2 (6 bases). CDR3 size: 14 residues. V dropped 10 bases and J dropped 0 bases, with 16 bases sitting between them. Germline V gene data show CDR1 as SNHLY and CDR2 as FYNNEI. CDR3 sequence reads: CAKQGGDSSYEQYF. The CDR3 region has the DNA TGTGCCAAGCAGGGCGGGGATTCCTCCTACGAGCAGTACTTC.

Points on this clonotype: A much more abundant neighbour one base away suggests this may be a read error. This chain uses TRBV27 with TRBJ2-7, with TRBD1 matching over 10 bases. This CDR3 contains 15 residues. Germline V gene data show CDR1 as MNHEY and CDR2 as SMNVEV (reference sequence). The CDR3 DNA sequence: TGTGCCAACAGTTCGACAGGGGGCGGTTCCTACGAGCAGTACTTC. Its translation is CANSSTGGGSYEQYF.

By share of the sample, this clonotype is medium-sized. This chain connects TRBV4-3 to TRBJ1-6; maybe TRBD1 (6 bases). Trimming took 1 base from V and 8 from J, leaving 12 bases between them. The CDR3 length is 15 residues. Germline CDR1 LGHNA, CDR2 YSLEER. CDR3 nucleotide sequence: TGCGCCAGCAGCCAAGCCCGGGGGCCAGATTCACCCCTCCACTTT. Protein sequence: CASSQARGPDSPLHF.

As for this clonotype: The junction departs from the called germline gene at one end, perhaps through a read error. V gene TRBV30 combines with J gene TRBJ1-2; no clear D. This CDR3 comprises 15 residues. CDR1 GTSNPN and CDR2 SVGIG come from the germline V gene (reference sequence). This CDR3 is CAWEAWSGELYGYTF. The CDR3 DNA reads TGTGCCTGGGAGGCTTGGTCAGGAGAACTCTATGGTTACACCTTC. Full variable domain (rest looked up from reference TRBV30 and TRBJ1-2): SQTIHQWPATLVQPVGSPLSLECTVEGTSNPNLYWYRQAAGRGLQLLFYSVGIGQISSEVPQNLSASRPQDRQFILSSKKLLLSDSGFYLCAWEAWSGELYGYTFGSGTRLTVV.

A word on this clonotype: Just one base apart from a much larger clone, this may be a read error. The CDR3 does not end in the conserved phenylalanine or tryptophan, so this is likely a read error. The chain carries TRBV19 and TRBJ1-1; D is possibly TRBD1 (5 bases). The CDR3 loop spans 13 amino acids. Germline CDR1 is LNHDA and CDR2 is SQIVND (reference sequence). V was shortened by 7 bases and J by 7 bases, with 16 bases between the two germline ends. DNA for the CDR3: TGTGCCAGTACCACGGGCAGGGTCATTGAAGCTTTCTCT. The encoded protein is CASTTGRVIEAFS.

Sample share makes this clonotype medium-sized (0.01 to 0.1%). The rearrangement joins TRBV9 to TRBJ2-7; unclear D gene. The germline V and J ends were trimmed by 0 bases and 2 bases, with 12 bases remaining between them. CDR3 size: 15 residues. In germline, CDR1 is SGDLS, CDR2 YYNGEE. DNA of the CDR3: TGTGCCAGCAGCGTAGATGCTACAGCAACCTACGAGCAGTACTTC. This translates into CASSVDATATYEQYF.

This clonotype is judged large. The CDR3 DNA reads as TGTGCCAGCAGCCGGGGACTAGCGGGGACCGCTCTGGGGAATGAGCAGTTCTTC. Translated, it gives CASSRGLAGTALGNEQFF. The chain uses TRBV5-5 and TRBJ2-1, with 13 bases aligning to TRBD2. The germline V gene has CDR1 SGHKS and CDR2 YYEKEE (reference sequence). Trimming cost V 4 bases and J 7 bases; bases outside gene matches: 14. This CDR3 is 18 amino acids long.

This clonotype is termed medium-sized. The CDR3 sequence is CASSGLASSTDTQYF. For the CDR3, the DNA is TGTGCCAGCAGTGGCCTCGCGTCTAGCACAGATACGCAGTATTTT. The chain couples TRBV2 to TRBJ2-3; D is undetermined. Germline loops: CDR1 SNHLY, CDR2 FYNNEI. Trimming shortened V by 4 bases and J by 0 bases, and 11 bases separated the two germline ends. CDR3 length: 15 residues. The whole variable domain, filled in from reference TRBV2 and TRBJ2-3, reads EPEVTQTPSHQVTQMGQEVILRCVPISNHLYFYWYRQILGQKVEFLVSFYNNEISEKSEIFDDQFSVERPDGSNFTLKIRSTKLEDSAMYFCASSGLASSTDTQYFGPGTRLTVL.

This clonotype appeared a single time. Its ends do not fully match the called genes, so a read error is possible. DNA for the CDR3: TGCAGCGCTAGGGACACCTACGAGCAGTACTTC. Protein: CSARDTYEQYF. The chain has TRBV20-1 and TRBJ2-7; TRBD1 is a possible D gene (6 bases). CDR3 length: 11 amino acids. Germline V CDR1 and CDR2: DFQATT, SNEGSKA (reference sequence).